The TCR beta chain under discussion was sequenced for a study of T-cell reconstitution after alpha-beta-depleted transplantation in children. A library of TCRbeta sequences, prepared with unique molecular identifiers, was generated. TCRdb reanalysed the PCR reads using MiXCR and keeps one entry per CDR3 protein. This sample has 200,000 to 300,000 distinct CDR3 sequences; roughly 26% occur once, and the top ten carry less than 3.5%. Ten or more counts support this clonotype. CDR1 is DFQATT and CDR2 is SNEGSKA in the germline V gene (reference sequence). The length of the CDR3 is 13 residues. The ends lost 5 bases at V and 6 bases at J; junction bases unmatched: 10.

This sequence joins TRBV20-1 and TRBJ2-7; 7 nucleotides agree with TRBD2. The sample here was PBMCs, taken before TCRalphabeta/CD19-depleted stem cell transplant. The receptor's source is a girl aged 2 to 10 with Fanconi anemia, due to receive a stem cell transplant. The CDR3 DNA sequence: TGCAGTGCTTTATTGGGCGGGAGTCCCGAGCAGTACTTC. It yields the protein CSALLGGSPEQYF.